A selection of T cell receptor beta chains follows, all from one sample in a study of CDR3 diversity in severe acne. TCRdb recomputed calls from the PCR reads with MiXCR, one row per CDR3 protein. The sample includes almost 85,000 distinct CDR3 sequences, under 65% of them seen just once. Material: blood. The receptors derive from a male donor in good health, without acne. Both conserved end residues are part of each CDR3. The order of the fields is V gene, clone size, J gene, D gene, CDR3 protein, CDR3 DNA. The D gene is left open where the match is weak. The size entry is marked missing in some rows and otherwise reads once, few, many or a size class.

>TRBV7-3|few|TRBJ1-1|-
CASSLNAGNTEAFF
TGTGCCAGCAGCTTAAATGCAGGTAACACTGAAGCTTTCTTT
>TRBV20-1|-|TRBJ1-2|-
CSAPNGHNYGYTF
TGCAGTGCCCCTAACGGGCATAACTATGGCTACACCTTC
>TRBV27|many|TRBJ1-1|-
CASSSGLATEAFF
TGTGCCAGCAGTTCAGGGTTGGCCACTGAAGCTTTCTTT
>TRBV5-1|-|TRBJ2-7|TRBD1
CASTMGQGGGELYF
TGCGCCAGCACGATGGGACAGGGAGGCGGGGAGCTGTACTTC
>TRBV11-3|-|TRBJ2-1|-
CTSSSDESYNEQFF
TGTACCAGCAGCTCGGACGAGTCCTACAACGAACAGTTCTTC
>TRBV7-9|many|TRBJ1-1|-
CASSQEAFF
TGTGCCAGCAGCCAAGAAGCTTTCTTT
>TRBV7-9|-|TRBJ1-1|-
CASSRQNTEAFF
TGTGCCAGCAGCCGACAGAACACTGAAGCTTTCTTT
>TRBV6-5|medium-sized|TRBJ1-6|-
CAIRQRAYNSPLHF
TGTGCCATCAGACAGAGGGCCTATAATTCACCCCTCCACTTT
>TRBV9|-|TRBJ1-5|-
CASSDSYSNQPQHF
TGTGCCAGCAGCGACAGCTATAGCAATCAGCCCCAGCATTTT
>TRBV5-5|-|TRBJ1-5|TRBD1
CASDRGPYSNQPQHF
TGTGCCAGCGACAGGGGTCCCTATAGCAATCAGCCCCAGCATTTT
>TRBV11-2|-|TRBJ1-1|-
CASSSYFTEAFF
TGTGCCAGCAGCTCATATTTCACTGAAGCTTTCTTT
>TRBV12-5|many|TRBJ1-1|-
CASGLGGARSEAFF
TGTGCTAGTGGTTTGGGGGGGGCGAGATCTGAAGCTTTCTTT
>TRBV6-2/TRBV6-3|many|TRBJ2-7|-
CASSYSTYAGHSYEQYF
TGTGCCAGCAGTTACTCGACTTACGCGGGCCACTCCTACGAGCAGTACTTC
>TRBV7-8|few|TRBJ2-6|-
CASSLVGARGANVLTF
TGTGCCAGCAGCTTAGTTGGGGCGCGTGGGGCCAACGTCCTGACTTTC
>TRBV5-5|-|TRBJ1-4|-
CASSLVGGDYNEKLFF
TGTGCCAGCAGCTTGGTCGGGGGGGATTACAATGAAAAACTGTTTTTT
>TRBV6-1|many|TRBJ1-5|TRBD1
CASRDTPGTGAVLRNQPQHF
TGTGCCAGCAGGGACACTCCGGGGACAGGAGCGGTTTTGCGCAATCAGCCCCAGCATTTT
>TRBV3-1|many|TRBJ2-1|TRBD2
CASSHPTSVSYNEQFF
TGTGCCAGCAGCCATCCCACTAGCGTGTCCTACAATGAGCAGTTCTTC
>TRBV5-4|few|TRBJ1-2|-
CASSLSGSPYGYTF
TGTGCCAGCAGCTTGAGTGGCAGCCCCTATGGCTACACCTTC
>TRBV2|-|TRBJ1-3|TRBD1
CATGQGRGNTIYF
TGTGCCACTGGACAGGGTCGAGGAAACACCATATATTTT
>TRBV12-3/TRBV12-4|-|TRBJ2-7|-
CASTAGDEQYF
TGTGCCAGCACGGCAGGCGACGAGCAGTACTTC
>TRBV7-9|once|TRBJ2-7|TRBD1
CASSATGGEQYF
TGTGCCAGCAGCGCAACAGGGGGCGAGCAGTACTTC
>TRBV12-3/TRBV12-4|-|TRBJ1-5|TRBD1
CASSQIQGSNQPQHF
TGTGCCAGCAGTCAGATACAGGGGAGCAATCAGCCCCAGCATTTT
>TRBV20-1|-|TRBJ1-3|-
CSASVGLAAYTIYF
TGCAGTGCTTCAGTCGGACTAGCGGCTTACACCATATATTTT
>TRBV10-3|few|TRBJ1-6|TRBD1
CAISESWGQGSPLHF
TGTGCCATCAGTGAGTCTTGGGGACAGGGCTCACCCCTCCACTTT
>TRBV7-9|-|TRBJ2-5|-
CASSSLTVGETQYF
TGTGCCAGCAGCTCCCTGACGGTTGGAGAGACCCAGTACTTC
>TRBV5-8|many|TRBJ1-1|TRBD1
CATEDRGMPEAFF
TGTGCCACCGAGGACAGGGGAATGCCTGAAGCTTTCTTT
>TRBV4-2|many|TRBJ1-6|TRBD1
CASSQGQGANSPLHF
TGTGCCAGCAGCCAAGGACAGGGGGCAAATTCACCCCTCCACTTT
>TRBV7-6|-|TRBJ1-2|-
CASNLGQGYGYTF
TGTGCCAGCAACTTGGGGCAGGGCTATGGCTACACCTTC
>TRBV6-1|-|TRBJ1-5|-
CASSVWSNQPQHF
TGTGCCAGCAGTGTATGGAGCAATCAGCCCCAGCATTTT
>TRBV7-6|-|TRBJ2-5|TRBD1
CASSPRGQGRETQYF
TGTGCCAGCAGCCCCAGGGGGCAGGGGCGAGAGACCCAGTACTTC
>TRBV28|few|TRBJ1-1|-
CASSLWGPPALEAFF
TGTGCCAGCAGTTTATGGGGACCGCCTGCCTTAGAAGCTTTCTTT
>TRBV24-1|few|TRBJ2-5|TRBD1
CATSAKRGTGSARETQYF
TGTGCCACCAGTGCCAAAAGGGGGACAGGGTCTGCCAGGGAGACCCAGTACTTC
>TRBV6-6|-|TRBJ2-1|TRBD1
CASSGTGTNEQFF
TGTGCCAGCAGCGGGACAGGGACCAATGAGCAGTTCTTC
>TRBV7-9|-|TRBJ1-2|TRBD1
CASSLGQGRTNYGYTF
TGTGCCAGCAGCTTAGGACAGGGCCGTACTAACTATGGCTACACCTTC
>TRBV5-6|few|TRBJ1-5|-
CASSFGVNQPQHF
TGTGCCAGCAGCTTTGGGGTAAATCAGCCCCAGCATTTT
>TRBV7-2|few|TRBJ1-6|TRBD1
CASSHRTGVGSPLHF
TGTGCCAGCAGCCACAGGACAGGGGTAGGGTCACCCCTCCACTTT
>TRBV20-1|once|TRBJ1-3|-
CSARDSSGNTIYF
TGCAGTGCTAGGGACAGCTCTGGAAACACCATATATTTT